The following is a TCR beta chain sequence with its context. The read gets to within 3 residues of the CDR3 end, and the germline J gene fills in the rest. Looked up from germline, CDR1 is SEHNR and CDR2 is FQNEAQ (reference sequence). The CDR3 covers 15 residues. The V gene end was trimmed by 3 bases and the J gene end by 2 bases; junction bases not matched to a gene: 7. Unstimulated regulatory T cells (CD4+CD25+CD127-), CD4+CD25- non-regulatory cells, CD4 and CD8 cells were FACS-sorted from thawed PBMCs. The sample is drawn from a study of Tregs in tolerant kidney transplant recipients. Study summary: Recipients received nonmyeloablative bone marrow transplants from related graft donors, with transient mixed chimerism.

Profiled with immunoSEQ multiplex PCR; TCRdb holds only in-frame clones, not every one. This sample's table reports 50,000 to 65,000 clones. The material was CD4+ T cells from blood, obtained before the transplant. The clonotype originates from a human donor who received a combined kidney and bone marrow transplant. The chain has TRBV7-9 and TRBJ2-7, with TRBD1 identical over 7 bases. The CDR3 reads CASSFMTGSPYEQYF. The CDR3 DNA, read in part, is TGTGCCAGCAGCTTTATGACAGGGTCCCCCTACGAG.